This entry concerns a single T cell receptor (beta chain). These data originate in a study of blood T cell repertoires in COVID-19. Original processing methods: Quantification of nucleated cells was approximated via reference gene primer amplification. Sequencing used immunoSEQ multiplex PCR; TCRdb keeps in-frame clones, though not all of them. Clone size and V and J calls were adopted from that table, with D and trimming inferred from the DNA. Among some 130,000 clones listed, around three quarters were seen once. J gave up 7 bases and V 0 bases, and 10 bases lay outside the gene matches. CDR3 size: 18 residues. Germline V CDR1 and CDR2: ENHRY, SYGVKD.

Sequencing was carried out using peripheral blood. This rearrangement joins TRBV10-3 to TRBJ2-1; 12 nucleotides agree with TRBD2. The sequence came from an elderly man with acute or convalescent COVID-19. The CDR3 loop reads CAISESTSGGRVLNEQFF. DNA for the CDR3: TGTGCCATCAGTGAGTCGACTAGCGGGGGCCGCGTTTTAAATGAGCAGTTCTTC.